This passage covers 19 T cell receptor beta chains from one sample sequenced in a study of blood T cells in healthy people across ages. For the second PCR, which ran for 7 to 11 cycles, a sample-barcoded 5' primer and a J-beta primer mix were used. One entry per CDR3 protein results from TCRdb running MiXCR on the 5' RACE reads. Among 750,000 to 950,000 distinct CDR3 sequences listed, roughly 25% were seen once. In addition, the sample was reused for a study of T cells of mothers and their children.

Sequencing input: blood. These receptors originate from a boy aged 5-17 years in good health.

This clonotype was recorded a few times. V gene TRBV12-5 combines with J gene TRBJ2-7, with D perhaps TRBD2 (6 bases). The CDR3 extends over 13 amino acids. The ends were cut back, 2 bases at V and 6 bases at J, with 11 bases in the middle. The germline V gene encodes CDR1 LGHNT and CDR2 FRNRAP. CDR3 in DNA: TGTGCTAGTGGTTTGCCTCTAGCGCGCGAGCAGTACTTC. Translating it yields CASGLPLAREQYF.

This chain joins TRBV7-7 and TRBJ2-1; D gene uncertain. With 1 base removed from V and 2 bases from J, the gap between germline ends came to 12 bases. The CDR3 has 16 residues. Germline V gene data show CDR1 as SSHAT and CDR2 as FNYEAQ (reference sequence). The CDR3 DNA is TGTGCCAGCAGCTTAGGATGGGGTAGTCCCTACAATGAGCAGTTCTTC. Translation: CASSLGWGSPYNEQFF.

V gene TRBV4-1 combines with J gene TRBJ2-5; no reliable D call. The assigned J gene may be wrong: the sequence end matches TRBJ2-7 better. The CDR3 length is 15 residues. Germline lookup yields CDR1 MGHRA and CDR2 YSYEKL. The CDR3 sequence: CASSLRLVPSAEQYF. In nucleotides, the CDR3 is TGCGCCAGCAGCTTAAGACTGGTCCCCTCAGCCGAGCAGTACTTC.

J is TRBJ2-3 and V is TRBV7-9; 8 nucleotides agree with TRBD2. Germline V CDR1 and CDR2: SEHNR, FQNEAQ (reference sequence). J was trimmed by 4 bases and V by 5 bases; bases with no gene match: 11. The CDR3 contains 16 residues. The CDR3 protein is CASSPYSGTGSDTQYF. In DNA form, the CDR3 reads TGTGCCAGCAGCCCCTATAGCGGGACCGGCTCAGATACGCAGTATTTT.

A few counts support this clonotype. The V call is TRBV20-1, the J call TRBJ2-7; possibly TRBD1 or TRBD2 for D (6 bases each). CDR3 length: 14 amino acids. Per the germline V gene, CDR1 is DFQATT and CDR2 is SNEGSKA (reference sequence). V shed 6 bases and J shed 3 bases, with 18 bases lying between them. CDR3: CSAPPGGQSYEQYF. The CDR3 DNA reads TGCAGTGCCCCGCCTGGGGGGCAGAGCTACGAGCAGTACTTC.

The table lists this clonotype with a few counts. The CDR3 region is CASSQGITPGLAGFEQYF. DNA of the CDR3: TGCGCCAGCAGCCAAGGGATCACCCCGGGACTAGCGGGATTCGAGCAGTACTTC. The chain links TRBV4-3 to TRBJ2-7, with 13 bases fitting TRBD2. Germline V gene lookup returns CDR1 LGHNA and CDR2 YSLEER. This CDR3 has 18 residues. J was trimmed by 6 bases and V by 1 base; bases with no gene match: 12.

The chain joins TRBV12-5 to TRBJ2-3; no definite D call. V lost 0 bases to trimming and J lost 2 bases, with 18 bases between them. Germline V gene sequence: CDR1 LGHNT, CDR2 FRNRAP. The CDR3 runs 18 residues. For the CDR3, the DNA is TGTGCTAGTGGTTTGGTACTCGATCGCTGGGGTCCCACAGATACGCAGTATTTT. Its protein is CASGLVLDRWGPTDTQYF.

As concerns this clonotype: This may be a read error: a much more frequent sequence differs by one nucleotide. This chain connects TRBV30 to TRBJ2-2; D perhaps matches TRBD1 (5 bases). The CDR3 runs 15 residues. The ends were cut back, 5 bases at V and 7 bases at J, with 20 bases in the middle. CDR1 and CDR2 from the germline V gene are GTSNPN and SVGIG (reference sequence). The CDR3 bases are TGTGCCTGGGCGCACCCTGGGGCCGCGAACGGGGAGCTGTTTTTT. This codes for CAWAHPGAANGELFF.

This clonotype has a handful of counts. The chain employs TRBV5-4 and TRBJ1-2; possible D gene TRBD1, 5 bases. The V end was cut by 0 bases, the J end by 1 base, with 7 bases between. Germline assignment: CDR1 SGHNT and CDR2 YYREEE (reference sequence). This CDR3 has 14 residues. CDR3 DNA sequence: TGTGCCAGCAGCTTGGTGGACATTAACTATGGCTACACCTTC. Translation: CASSLVDINYGYTF.

This clonotype showed up just a few times. This chain uses TRBV4-1 with TRBJ2-1, with 8 bases matching TRBD2. Germline V lookup: CDR1 MGHRA, CDR2 YSYEKL. The CDR3 runs 18 residues. V shed 1 base and J 4 bases; nucleotides not matched to a gene: 12. CDR3 nucleotide sequence: TGCGCCAGCAGCCAAGCCAGAGGTTCGGGGGGGCCATACAATGAGCAGTTCTTC. Protein: CASSQARGSGGPYNEQFF.

The chain combines TRBV7-3 with TRBJ2-2, with D maybe TRBD1 (5 bases). The germline CDR1 and CDR2 sequences are SGHTA and FQGTGA. The germline V and J ends were trimmed by 5 bases and 7 bases, with 11 bases remaining between them. The CDR3 runs to 13 residues. CDR3 bases: TGTGCCAGCAGCCAAAGACAGAGCGGGGAGCTGTTTTTT. Its translation is CASSQRQSGELFF.

V usage is TRBV28 and J usage is TRBJ2-5; 7 bases fit TRBD1. The better agreement between TRBJ2-7 and the DNA end casts doubt on the J call. The V gene's germline CDR1 is MDHEN and CDR2 SYDVKM. The CDR3 extends over 15 amino acids. Here the CDR3 DNA reads TGTGCCAGCAGTCCGGGACAGTTAACAACCTACGAGCAGTACTTC. This codes for CASSPGQLTTYEQYF.

This clonotype was counted a few times. The chain uses TRBV6-6 and TRBJ2-2; a possible D gene is TRBD1 (6 bases). Germline V gene sequence: CDR1 MNHNY, CDR2 SVGAGI (reference sequence). Trimming removed 0 bases from V and 6 bases from J, with 11 bases in between. The CDR3 extends over 15 amino acids. The CDR3 nucleotides are TGTGCCAGCAGTTACTCTGCAGGGGTCCCCGGGGAGCTGTTTTTT. It yields the protein CASSYSAGVPGELFF.

This clonotype was seen only a few times. The chain employs TRBV7-6 and TRBJ2-7; perhaps TRBD2 as D (5 bases). The V gene lost 7 bases and the J gene lost 5 bases, with 15 bases spanning the gap. This CDR3 spans 13 amino acids. Looked up from germline, CDR1 is SGHVS and CDR2 is FNYEAQ. The CDR3 sequence is CASIPLAGHEQYF. CDR3 nucleotides: TGTGCCAGCATTCCCCTAGCTGGCCACGAGCAGTACTTC.

As regards this clonotype: At one of its ends the junction is not consistent with the germline gene, which may arise from a read error. The chain uses TRBV5-1 and TRBJ2-1; 8 nucleotides match TRBD2. This CDR3 contains 17 residues. Per the germline V gene, CDR1 is SGHRS and CDR2 is YFSETQ. This CDR3 reads CASSLVSGGPRGNEQLF. CDR3 DNA: TGCGCCAGCAGCTTGGTGAGCGGGGGTCCTCGGGGGAATGAGCAGCTCTTC.

This clonotype came up a few times. V gene TRBV7-2 combines with J gene TRBJ2-7; maybe TRBD1 (6 bases). CDR3 length: 14 amino acids. From germline, CDR1 is SGHTA and CDR2 FQGNSA. Trimming pared 2 bases from V and 5 bases from J, leaving 13 bases between. CDR3 region: CASSLTQGLHEQYF. CDR3 in DNA: TGTGCCAGCAGCTTAACACAGGGTTTACACGAGCAGTACTTC.

The V and J genes are TRBV7-2 and TRBJ2-7; the match to TRBD2 covers 9 bases. Germline CDR1 and CDR2: SGHTA and FQGNSA. The CDR3 covers 16 residues. V lost 1 base and J lost 5; bases outside the gene matches: 9. The CDR3 sequence: CASSLEGLAGSHEQYF. The CDR3 DNA reads as TGTGCCAGCAGCTTAGAGGGTCTAGCGGGGTCCCACGAGCAGTACTTC.

This chain connects TRBV5-1 to TRBJ1-2; 12 positions match TRBD1. The CDR3 runs 17 residues. Trimming cost V 6 bases and J 6 bases; bases outside gene matches: 15. Germline loops: CDR1 SGHRS, CDR2 YFSETQ. The CDR3 loop is CASTPGTGGPQVDGYTF. CDR3 DNA: TGCGCCAGCACCCCCGGGACAGGGGGCCCTCAGGTAGATGGCTACACCTTC.

Ten or more counts support this clonotype. The chain has TRBV5-1 and TRBJ2-1; D uncertain. CDR1 is SGHRS and CDR2 is YFSETQ in the germline V gene. The germline V and J ends were trimmed by 7 bases and 14 bases, with 16 bases remaining between them. The CDR3 is 11 residues long. Here the CDR3 reads CASASGDTKFF. DNA for the CDR3: TGCGCCAGCGCTAGTGGAGATACTAAGTTCTTC.